This TCR beta chain was identified during a study of T cells in Graves' hyperthyroidism and ophthalmopathy. For this clonotype: Antigen unknown.

Study results and caveats: A median roughly six months before onset, the model predicted ophthalmopathy. The blood repertoire included most of the expanded thyroid clonotypes above 0.001.

Authors of the study amplified TCR beta CDR3 regions from RNA transcripts. RT-PCR in the first round (using the HTBI primer set) targeted the TCR CDR3. MiXCR, run by TCRdb on the multiplex PCR reads, gives a single entry per CDR3 protein. The top ten hold approximately 7.5% of the sample, which has 450,000 to 700,000 distinct CDR3 sequences, about 45% seen once. Germline V CDR1 and CDR2: SNHLY, FYNNEI. Trimming took 5 bases from V and 7 from J; bases not matched to a gene: 14. The CDR3 is 16 amino acids. The sequence derives from a woman in her late teens or twenties with Graves' hyperthyroidism. Input material: peripheral blood or thyroid tissue (not recorded which). The chain is built from TRBV2 and TRBJ2-7; 10 bases match TRBD2. The CDR3 reads CASSSLAGAGNNEQYF. The CDR3, as DNA: TGTGCCAGCAGTTCCCTAGCGGGAGCAGGAAACAATGAGCAGTACTTC.